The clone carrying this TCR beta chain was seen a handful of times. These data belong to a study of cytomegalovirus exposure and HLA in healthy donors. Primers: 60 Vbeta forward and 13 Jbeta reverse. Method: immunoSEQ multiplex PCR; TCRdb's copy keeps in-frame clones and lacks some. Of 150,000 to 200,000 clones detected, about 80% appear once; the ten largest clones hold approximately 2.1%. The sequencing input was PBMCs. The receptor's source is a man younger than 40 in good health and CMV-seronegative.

Here the CDR3 reads CASTKQGADTQYF. The CDR3 coding sequence is TGCGCCAGCACCAAACAGGGGGCAGATACGCAGTATTTT. The chain links TRBV5-1 to TRBJ2-3; 8 nucleotides line up with TRBD1. J gave up 4 bases and V 6 bases, and 4 bases lay outside the gene matches. This CDR3 is built from 13 residues. Germline loops: CDR1 SGHRS, CDR2 YFSETQ.